These T cell receptor beta chains were read from a single sample in a study of CD4 T cells in relation to SARS-CoV-2 and coronaviruses. Their antigens remain unidentified. TCRdb's copy holds only in-frame clones and misses some; the assay was immunoSEQ multiplex PCR. The sample records some 30,000 clones, 76% being singletons. The specimen sequenced was CD4+ T cells from PBMCs, cultured in vitro. The receptors were sampled from a human donor in good health. Both conserved end residues are part of each CDR3. Fields, in order: J gene, V gene, D gene, clone size, CDR3 protein, CDR3 DNA. D genes are given only for firm matches. Clone size, where shown, is once, few, many, or a class for clones that have expanded.

TRBJ1-2,TRBV3-1/TRBV3-2,NA,NA,CASSDRLDSNGDGYTF,TGTGCCAGCAGTGATCGTTTGGACAGTAATGGCGATGGCTACACCTTC
TRBJ1-2,TRBV28,NA,NA,CASSLVQDPGGYTF,TGTGCCAGCAGTTTGGTTCAGGATCCCGGTGGCTACACCTTC
TRBJ1-2,TRBV7-3,NA,once,CASSQDANYGYTF,TGTGCCAGCAGCCAAGATGCTAACTATGGCTACACCTTC
TRBJ2-5,TRBV7-2,NA,NA,CASSKGGSDGTQYF,TGTGCCAGCAGCAAAGGGGGGAGTGACGGGACCCAGTACTTC
TRBJ2-6,TRBV5-1,NA,once,CASSVLQGSGANVLTF,TGCGCCAGCAGCGTACTACAGGGCTCTGGGGCCAACGTCCTGACTTTC
TRBJ1-1,TRBV12-5,TRBD1,NA,CASGADPGQGNTEAFF,TGTGCTAGTGGTGCAGACCCGGGACAGGGGAACACTGAAGCTTTCTTT
TRBJ2-7,TRBV7-9,NA,NA,CASSLSGGSYEQYF,TGTGCCAGCAGCTTATCTGGTGGGTCCTACGAGCAGTACTTC
TRBJ2-7,TRBV19,NA,NA,CASSPSQGTHEQYF,TGTGCCAGTAGTCCGTCCCAGGGGACCCACGAGCAGTACTTC
TRBJ2-5,TRBV6-2/TRBV6-3,NA,few,CASSYFFEEAQYF,TGTGCCAGCAGTTATTTTTTTGAAGAGGCCCAGTACTTC
TRBJ2-5,TRBV7-5,NA,NA,CARSLAGGNPETQYF,TGTGCCAGAAGCTTAGCGGGGGGGAACCCAGAGACCCAGTACTTC
TRBJ2-5,TRBV9,NA,NA,CASSRRVVQETQYF,TGTGCCAGCAGCCGAAGAGTTGTCCAAGAGACCCAGTACTTC
TRBJ1-3,TRBV3-1/TRBV3-2,NA,NA,CASSQVTDSGNTIYF,TGTGCCAGCAGCCAAGTTACTGACTCTGGAAACACCATATATTTT
TRBJ1-2,TRBV3-1/TRBV3-2,NA,NA,CASSPRSDGYGYTF,TGTGCCAGCAGCCCCCGGTCGGATGGCTATGGCTACACCTTC
TRBJ1-1,TRBV19,TRBD1,NA,CASSIGFGTGGNTEAFF,TGTGCCAGTAGTATCGGGTTTGGAACAGGGGGGAACACTGAAGCTTTCTTT
TRBJ2-7,TRBV10-1,TRBD1,NA,CASSDGTGGAYEQYF,TGCGCCAGCAGTGACGGGACAGGGGGCGCGTACGAGCAGTACTTC
TRBJ1-1,TRBV10-3,NA,few,CAIALGGGTEAFF,TGTGCCATCGCGCTGGGGGGGGGCACTGAAGCTTTCTTT
TRBJ1-1,TRBV7-2,TRBD1,NA,CASSSRTGAQYTEAFF,TGTGCCAGCAGCTCACGGACAGGGGCACAGTACACTGAAGCTTTCTTT
TRBJ2-3,TRBV5-5,NA,once,CASSLSFLQVDTQYF,TGTGCCAGCAGCTTGTCATTTCTACAAGTAGATACGCAGTATTTT
TRBJ2-3,TRBV18,NA,NA,CASSPGRGGTDTQYF,TGTGCCAGCTCACCGGGGCGAGGAGGCACAGATACGCAGTATTTT
TRBJ1-2,TRBV25-1,TRBD1,NA,CASSDRTGRGYTF,TGTGCCAGCAGTGACCGGACAGGCAGAGGCTACACCTTC
TRBJ1-5,TRBV19,NA,few,CASRDISLGQPQHF,TGTGCCAGTAGGGACATTTCCCTGGGTCAGCCCCAGCATTTT
TRBJ2-5,TRBV18,NA,NA,CASSPMETQYF,TGTGCCAGCTCACCAATGGAGACCCAGTACTTC
TRBJ2-7,TRBV29-1,NA,once,CSVVRQGSSYEQYF,TGCAGCGTAGTCCGACAAGGCAGCTCCTACGAGCAGTACTTC
TRBJ2-3,TRBV3-1/TRBV3-2,NA,NA,CASSRRPTDTQYF,TGTGCCAGCAGTCGCCGACCGACAGATACGCAGTATTTT
TRBJ1-1,TRBV12-3/TRBV12-4,TRBD1,few,CASSFSGGTEAFF,TGTGCCAGCAGTTTTTCAGGGGGCACTGAAGCTTTCTTT
TRBJ1-1,TRBV7-9,NA,NA,CASSPRQRNTEAFF,TGTGCCAGCAGCCCCCGACAGCGGAACACTGAAGCTTTCTTT
TRBJ1-1,TRBV18,NA,NA,CASSTWGNMNTEAFF,TGTGCCAGCTCAACCTGGGGGAACATGAACACTGAAGCTTTCTTT
TRBJ1-1,TRBV6-5,TRBD1,few,CASSYRSRGSTEAFF,TGTGCCAGCAGTTACAGGTCCAGGGGGAGTACTGAAGCTTTCTTT
TRBJ1-3,TRBV10-3,NA,few,CAISESEINTIYF,TGTGCCATCAGTGAGAGCGAAATTAACACCATATATTTT
TRBJ2-1,TRBV7-2,TRBD2,NA,CASSLGLAVGNEQFF,TGTGCCAGCAGCCTGGGACTAGCGGTCGGCAATGAGCAGTTCTTC
TRBJ2-5,TRBV9,NA,NA,CASGDPAGQTQYF,TGTGCCAGCGGCGACCCCGCGGGGCAGACCCAGTACTTC
TRBJ2-3,TRBV6-5,NA,few,CASIALDTQYF,TGTGCCAGCATAGCCTTGGATACGCAGTATTTT
TRBJ1-5,TRBV19,TRBD1,NA,CASSRVLTGTGINQPQHF,TGTGCCAGTAGTAGGGTCCTAACCGGGACAGGGATCAATCAGCCCCAGCATTTT
TRBJ2-4,TRBV6-5,NA,NA,CASRGGLAKNIQYF,TGTGCCAGCAGAGGAGGACTAGCCAAAAACATTCAGTACTTC
TRBJ2-4,TRBV12-3/TRBV12-4,NA,NA,CASTRTLNIQYF,TGTGCCAGCACCAGGACGCTAAACATTCAGTACTTC
TRBJ1-6,TRBV28,NA,NA,CASSLSGGFSYNSPLHF,TGTGCCAGCAGTTTATCGGGCGGATTCTCCTATAATTCACCCCTCCACTTT
TRBJ1-3,TRBV19,NA,once,CASSITYREPGNTIYF,TGTGCCAGTAGCATAACTTACAGGGAGCCTGGAAACACCATATATTTT
TRBJ2-7,TRBV6-1,TRBD1,NA,CASSETPGQGLVPYEQYF,TGTGCCAGCAGTGAAACCCCGGGACAGGGTCTTGTTCCCTACGAGCAGTACTTC
TRBJ1-3,TRBV4-3,NA,NA,CASSQDRQVWGSGDTIYF,TGCGCCAGCAGCCAAGATCGGCAGGTCTGGGGAAGTGGAGACACCATATATTTT
TRBJ2-3,TRBV11-2,NA,NA,CASSLVLSPTDTQYF,TGTGCCAGCAGCTTAGTGTTGTCCCCCACAGATACGCAGTATTTT
TRBJ2-2,TRBV5-4,TRBD2,once,CATERRGGPTNTGELFF,TGTGCCACCGAACGGCGGGGGGGTCCAACTAACACCGGGGAGCTGTTTTTT
TRBJ2-3,TRBV19,NA,NA,CASSTPRGRSTDTQYF,TGTGCCAGTAGTACCCCCCGCGGAAGGAGTACAGATACGCAGTATTTT
TRBJ1-3,TRBV4-2,NA,NA,CASSLGTTGNTIYF,TGTGCCAGCAGCCTAGGGACAACTGGAAACACCATATATTTT
TRBJ1-5,TRBV7-2,TRBD1,NA,CASSLGDRVSNQPQHF,TGTGCCAGCAGCTTAGGGGACAGGGTGAGCAATCAGCCCCAGCATTTT
TRBJ1-1,TRBV18,NA,few,CASSPPSVNTEAFF,TGTGCCAGCTCACCACCATCGGTGAACACTGAAGCTTTCTTT
TRBJ2-7,TRBV10-3,NA,NA,CAIRPYSAHYEQYF,TGTGCCATCCGCCCATACTCAGCCCATTACGAGCAGTACTTC
TRBJ2-2,TRBV27,NA,NA,CASSSYGATGELFF,TGTGCCAGCAGTTCGTATGGGGCTACCGGGGAGCTGTTTTTT
TRBJ2-1,TRBV28,NA,NA,CASSRTEPYNEQFF,TGTGCCAGCAGCCGGACAGAACCCTACAATGAGCAGTTCTTC
TRBJ2-5,TRBV19,TRBD2,medium-sized,CASSPLSGTETQYF,TGTGCCAGTAGTCCCCTTAGCGGGACAGAGACCCAGTACTTC
TRBJ2-3,TRBV7-9,NA,NA,CASSSRDSYTDTQYF,TGTGCCAGCAGCTCCCGAGACAGTTACACAGATACGCAGTATTTT
TRBJ2-1,TRBV15,TRBD2,once,CATSGREGSYNEQFF,TGTGCCACCAGCGGACGGGAGGGGTCCTACAATGAGCAGTTCTTC
TRBJ1-6,TRBV7-2,NA,NA,CASSFRVIDSPLHF,TGTGCCAGCAGCTTCAGGGTAATCGATTCACCCCTCCACTTT
TRBJ2-7,TRBV5-6,TRBD1,NA,CASSFPNPGQGYEQYF,TGTGCCAGCAGCTTTCCAAACCCGGGACAGGGCTACGAGCAGTACTTC